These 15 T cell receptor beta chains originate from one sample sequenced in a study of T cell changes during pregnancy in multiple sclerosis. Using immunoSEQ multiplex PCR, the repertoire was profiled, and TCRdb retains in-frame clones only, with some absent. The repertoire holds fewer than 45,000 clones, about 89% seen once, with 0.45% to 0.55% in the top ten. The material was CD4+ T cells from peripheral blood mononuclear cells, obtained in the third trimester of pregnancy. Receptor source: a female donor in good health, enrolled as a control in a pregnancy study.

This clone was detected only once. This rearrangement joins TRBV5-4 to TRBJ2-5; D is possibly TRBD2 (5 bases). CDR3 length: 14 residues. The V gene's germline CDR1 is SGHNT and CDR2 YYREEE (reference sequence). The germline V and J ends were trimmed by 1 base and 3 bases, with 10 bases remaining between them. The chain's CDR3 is CASSLPLGEETQYF. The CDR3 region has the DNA TGTGCCAGCAGCTTGCCCCTCGGGGAAGAGACCCAGTACTTC.

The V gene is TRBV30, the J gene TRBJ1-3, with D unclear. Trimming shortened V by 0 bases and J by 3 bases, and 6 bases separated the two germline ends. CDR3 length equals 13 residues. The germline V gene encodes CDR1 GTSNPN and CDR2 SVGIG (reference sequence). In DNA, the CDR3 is TGTGCCTGGAGTGTAGCAGGTGGAAACACCATATATTTT. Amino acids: CAWSVAGGNTIYF.

The CDR3 reads CASSLDSTGTQYF. In nucleotides, the CDR3 is TGTGCCAGCAGCTTAGATAGTACAGGGACGCAGTATTTT. The chain recombines TRBV11-3 with TRBJ2-3; D may be TRBD1 (6 bases). Germline assignment: CDR1 SGHNT and CDR2 YENEEA. This CDR3 is built from 13 residues. Trimming removed 0 bases at V and 9 bases at J, with 10 bases between.

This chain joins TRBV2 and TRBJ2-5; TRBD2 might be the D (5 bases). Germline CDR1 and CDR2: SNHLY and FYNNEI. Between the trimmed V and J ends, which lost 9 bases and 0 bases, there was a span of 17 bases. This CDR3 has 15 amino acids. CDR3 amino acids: CASSREEGYQETQYF. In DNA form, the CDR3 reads TGTGCCAGTTCCCGGGAAGAGGGCTACCAAGAGACCCAGTACTTC.

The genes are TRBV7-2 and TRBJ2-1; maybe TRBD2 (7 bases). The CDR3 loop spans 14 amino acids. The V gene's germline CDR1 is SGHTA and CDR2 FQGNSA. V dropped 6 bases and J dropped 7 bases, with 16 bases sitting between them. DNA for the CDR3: TGTGCCAGCAGTGGACAAAGGGGGGGGAATGAGCAGTTCTTC. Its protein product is CASSGQRGGNEQFF. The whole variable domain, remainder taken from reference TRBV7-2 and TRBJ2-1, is GAGVSQSPSNKVTEKGKDVELRCDPISGHTALYWYRQSLGQGLEFLIYFQGNSAPDKSGLPSDRFSAERTGGSVSTLTIQRTQQEDSAVYLCASSGQRGGNEQFFGPGTRLTVL.

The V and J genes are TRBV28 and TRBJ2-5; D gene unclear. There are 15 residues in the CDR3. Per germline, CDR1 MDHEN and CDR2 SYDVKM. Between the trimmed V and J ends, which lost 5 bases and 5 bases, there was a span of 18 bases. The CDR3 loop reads CASSPPANLRETQYF. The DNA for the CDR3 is TGTGCCAGCAGTCCTCCTGCGAATCTCAGGGAGACCCAGTACTTC.

In nucleotides, the CDR3 is TGCGCCAGCAGCCTCCGGGAGGGCCCTTATGAGCAGTTCTTC. Amino acids: CASSLREGPYEQFF. The chain recombines TRBV4-3 with TRBJ2-1; 8 bases match TRBD2. CDR3 length: 14 amino acids. Germline trimming cut 4 bases from V and 8 bases from J; bases unmatched to any gene: 7. Per the germline V gene, CDR1 is LGHNA and CDR2 is YSLEER.

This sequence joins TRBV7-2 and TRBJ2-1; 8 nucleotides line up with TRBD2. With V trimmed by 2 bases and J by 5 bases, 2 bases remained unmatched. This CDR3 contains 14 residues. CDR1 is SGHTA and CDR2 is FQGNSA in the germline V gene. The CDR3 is CASSLLAGNNEQFF. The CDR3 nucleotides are TGTGCCAGCAGCTTACTAGCGGGTAACAATGAGCAGTTCTTC.

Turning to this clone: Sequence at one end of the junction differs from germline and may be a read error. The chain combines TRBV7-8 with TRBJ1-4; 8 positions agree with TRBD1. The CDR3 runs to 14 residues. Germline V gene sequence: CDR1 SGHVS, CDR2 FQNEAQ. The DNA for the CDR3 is TGTGCCAGCAGCTCCGGGACAGGCCAGGAAAGACTGTTTTTT. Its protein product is CASSSGTGQERLFF. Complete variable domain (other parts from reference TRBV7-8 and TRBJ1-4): GAGVSQSPRYKVAKRGQDVALRCDPISGHVSLFWYQQALGQGPEFLTYFQNEAQLDKSGLPSDRFFAERPEGSVSTLKIQRTQQEDSAVYLCASSSGTGQERLFFGSGTQLSVL.

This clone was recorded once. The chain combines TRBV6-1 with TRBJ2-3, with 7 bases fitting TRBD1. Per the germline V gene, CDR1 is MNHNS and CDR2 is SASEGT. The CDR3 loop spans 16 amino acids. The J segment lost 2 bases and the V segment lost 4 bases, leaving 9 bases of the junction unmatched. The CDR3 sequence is CASSGKWTGYTDTQYF. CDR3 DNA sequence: TGTGCCAGCAGTGGAAAATGGACAGGCTACACAGATACGCAGTATTTT.

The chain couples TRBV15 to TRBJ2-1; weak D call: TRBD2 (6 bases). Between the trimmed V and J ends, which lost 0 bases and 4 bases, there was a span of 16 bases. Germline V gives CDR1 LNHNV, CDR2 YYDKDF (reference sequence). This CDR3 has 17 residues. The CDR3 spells CATSRDRGGIMYNEQFF. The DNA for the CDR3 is TGTGCCACCAGCAGAGATCGAGGCGGGATTATGTACAATGAGCAGTTCTTC.

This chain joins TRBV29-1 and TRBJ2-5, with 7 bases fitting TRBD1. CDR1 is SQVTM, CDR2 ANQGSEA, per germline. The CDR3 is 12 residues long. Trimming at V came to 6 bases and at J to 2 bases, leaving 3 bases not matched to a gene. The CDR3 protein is CSVNRGQETQYF. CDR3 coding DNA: TGCAGCGTCAACAGGGGACAAGAGACCCAGTACTTC.

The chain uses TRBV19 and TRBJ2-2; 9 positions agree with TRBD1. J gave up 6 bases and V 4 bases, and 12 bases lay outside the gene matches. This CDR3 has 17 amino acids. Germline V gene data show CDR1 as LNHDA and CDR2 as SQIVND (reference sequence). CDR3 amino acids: CASSNPYRDRDPGELFF. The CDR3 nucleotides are TGTGCCAGTAGTAATCCGTACCGGGACAGGGACCCCGGGGAGCTGTTTTTT.

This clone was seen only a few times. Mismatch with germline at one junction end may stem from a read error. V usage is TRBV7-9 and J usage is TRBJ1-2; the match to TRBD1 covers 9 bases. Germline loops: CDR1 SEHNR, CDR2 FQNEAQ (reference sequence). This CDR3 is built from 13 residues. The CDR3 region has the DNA TGTGCCAGCAGCTACGCCGGGACAGGGCTCGCTTCCTTC. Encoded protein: CASSYAGTGLASF. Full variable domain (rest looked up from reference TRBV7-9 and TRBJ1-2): DTGVSQNPRHKITKRGQNVTFRCDPISEHNRLYWYRQTLGQGPEFLTYFQNEAQLEKSRLLSDRFSAERPKGSFSTLEIQRTEQGDSAMYLCASSYAGTGLASFGSGTRLTVV.

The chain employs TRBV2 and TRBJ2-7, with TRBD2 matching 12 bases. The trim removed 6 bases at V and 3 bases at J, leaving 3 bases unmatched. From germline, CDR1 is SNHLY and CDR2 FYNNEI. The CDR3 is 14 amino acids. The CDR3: CASSEGLAGYEQYF. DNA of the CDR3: TGTGCCAGCAGCGAGGGACTAGCGGGCTACGAGCAGTACTTC.